This T cell receptor (beta chain) was sequenced in a study of OX40 agonist ivuxolimab in advanced cancers. Looking at the study overall: Dose-escalation cases comprised hepatocellular carcinoma, melanoma, renal cell or head and neck cancer. Overall study results and limits: Low normalized T-cell clonal expansion also characterized some of the nonresponders. Among the least clonally expanded were partial responders at 0.1-3.0 mg/kg. In the expanded peripheral T cells, antigen specificity was never determined.

Worth noting for this clone: Its antigen remains unknown.

The germline CDR1 and CDR2 sequences are SGHTA and FQGNSA. Trimming at V came to 3 bases and at J to 9 bases, leaving 3 bases not matched to a gene. The CDR3 extends over 14 amino acids. Using immunoSEQ multiplex PCR, the repertoire was profiled, and TCRdb retains in-frame clones only, with some absent. The sample consists of 55,000 to 70,000 clones, approximately 86% of them appearing once. Material: CD4+ or CD8+ T cells sorted from blood, obtained in a trial of the OX40 agonist ivuxolimab. This chain links TRBV7-2 with TRBJ2-1, with TRBD2 identical over 12 bases. The clonotype originates from an adult with an advanced solid tumor such as melanoma, head and neck, liver or kidney cancer. The CDR3 nucleotides are TGTGCCAGCAGCTTGCCTAGCGGGAGGGGTGAGCAGTTCTTC. Translated, it gives CASSLPSGRGEQFF.